This section outlines one T cell receptor (beta chain) sequence together with its context. What it binds is not known. It was by 5'RACE template switching with UMIs that TCR beta cDNA was made. Using the 5' RACE reads, TCRdb records one entry per CDR3 protein without DNA. The sample holds 500,000 to 600,000 distinct CDR3 sequences. This entry belongs to a study of T cells expressing NK-cell markers. Overall study: Cells sorted as CD3+CD56+NKG2C+, CD3+CD56+NKG2C- and CD3+CD56-NKG2C+ T cells supplied the TCR beta repertoires. Study-level points and caveats: Clarity on HCMV specificity was lacking for the expanded NKG2C+ T cell clones. The same clonotypes also predominated in the CD3+CD56-NKG2C+ fraction of a few donors.

CDR3 size: 17 residues. The germline CDR1 and CDR2 sequences are SGDLS and YYNGEE. The chain has TRBV9 and TRBJ2-1; TCRdb's D call of TRBD2 is untestable without DNA. This receptor was identified in a man aged 18 to 35 in good health. The source material was blood T cells: a sorted CD56 or NKG2C T cell subset, CD4+ or CD8+ T cells, or bulk PBMC T cells (not recorded which). Here the CDR3 reads CASTLGGGLAGSNEQFF.